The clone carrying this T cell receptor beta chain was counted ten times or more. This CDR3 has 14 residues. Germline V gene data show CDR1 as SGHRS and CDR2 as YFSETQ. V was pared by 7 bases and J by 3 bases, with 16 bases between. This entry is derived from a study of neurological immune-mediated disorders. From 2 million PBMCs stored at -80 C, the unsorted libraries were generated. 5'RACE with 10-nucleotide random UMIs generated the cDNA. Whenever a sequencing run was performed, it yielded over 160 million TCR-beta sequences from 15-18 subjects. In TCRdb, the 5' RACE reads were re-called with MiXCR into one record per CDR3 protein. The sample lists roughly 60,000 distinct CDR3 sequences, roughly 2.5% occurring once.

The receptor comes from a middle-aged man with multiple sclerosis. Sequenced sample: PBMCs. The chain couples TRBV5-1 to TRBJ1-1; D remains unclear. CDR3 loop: CASVPGGTHTEAFF. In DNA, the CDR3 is TGCGCCAGCGTCCCGGGAGGCACGCACACTGAAGCTTTCTTT.